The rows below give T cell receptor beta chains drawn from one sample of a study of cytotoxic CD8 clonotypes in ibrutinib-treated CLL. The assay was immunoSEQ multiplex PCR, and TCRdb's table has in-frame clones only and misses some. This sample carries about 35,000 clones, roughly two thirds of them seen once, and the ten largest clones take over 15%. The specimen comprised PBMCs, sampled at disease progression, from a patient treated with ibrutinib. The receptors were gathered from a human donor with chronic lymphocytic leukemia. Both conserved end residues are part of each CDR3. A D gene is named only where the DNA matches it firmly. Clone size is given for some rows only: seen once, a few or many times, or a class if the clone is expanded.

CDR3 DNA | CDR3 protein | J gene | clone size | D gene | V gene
TGTGCCAGCAGCGCGTCGACAGGGGGCTCGGCCAAAAACATTCAGTACTTC | CASSASTGGSAKNIQYF | TRBJ2-4 | once | TRBD1 | TRBV9
TGTGCCAGCAGCTTAGTTAGGGGGGCCCTGAACACTGAAGCTTTCTTT | CASSLVRGALNTEAFF | TRBJ1-1 | many | - | TRBV7-8
TGTGCCAGCACCCCACAGGGGGGGACAGATACGCAGTATTTT | CASTPQGGTDTQYF | TRBJ2-3 | once | - | TRBV2
TGTGCCAGCAGCGTAGAGGGCTCTGGGGCCAACGTCCTGACTTTC | CASSVEGSGANVLTF | TRBJ2-6 | - | - | TRBV9
TGCGCCAGCAGCCAAGCCCGATTAAGCACAGATACGCAGTATTTT | CASSQARLSTDTQYF | TRBJ2-3 | - | - | TRBV4-1
TGTGCCAGCAGCCCGGGACTAGCGGGGGACAATGAGCAGTTCTTC | CASSPGLAGDNEQFF | TRBJ2-1 | - | TRBD2 | TRBV5-4
TGTGCCACCAGCCGGACTCTAACACCGGGGGAGCTGTTTTTT | CATSRTLTPGELFF | TRBJ2-2 | - | - | TRBV15
TGCAGCGATTTACCGGGACAGCCTAACTATGGCTACACCTTC | CSDLPGQPNYGYTF | TRBJ1-2 | - | TRBD1 | TRBV29-1
TGTGCCAGCAGTCCCCCCTCGGGGGGGGCGACTGGGGCCAACGTCCTGACTTTC | CASSPPSGGATGANVLTF | TRBJ2-6 | - | TRBD2 | TRBV2
TGTGCCAGTAGGGGACAGGTCTCCGCAGATACGCAGTATTTT | CASRGQVSADTQYF | TRBJ2-3 | - | TRBD1 | TRBV19
TGTGCCAGCAGCGAGGGGGGCAGAGGGGGCAATCAGCCCCAGCATTTT | CASSEGGRGGNQPQHF | TRBJ1-5 | - | - | TRBV9
TGTGCCAGCAGCCAACGACAGGGGGACCGGAATGAGCAGTTCTTC | CASSQRQGDRNEQFF | TRBJ2-1 | - | TRBD1 | TRBV4-2
TGTGCCAGCAGCCAAGAAGCCTCCAGTCAAAATCAGCCCCAGCATTTT | CASSQEASSQNQPQHF | TRBJ1-5 | few | - | TRBV4-2
TGTGCCAGCAGGGGGTCGGGGGCTTACGAGCAGTACTTC | CASRGSGAYEQYF | TRBJ2-7 | - | - | TRBV6-5
TGTGCCAGCAGCTTACGCGGGGGGGAACAAGAGACCCAGTACTTC | CASSLRGGEQETQYF | TRBJ2-5 | - | TRBD2 | TRBV7-9